A selection of T cell receptor beta chains follows, all from one sample in a study of radiotherapy plus CTLA-4 blockade in lung cancer. Only in-frame clones appear in the TCRdb table, and some are missing; sequencing was by immunoSEQ multiplex PCR. Here the sample spans 60,000 to 75,000 clones, around 77% being singletons. This specimen consisted of peripheral blood, obtained from a patient treated with radiotherapy plus ipilimumab. The origin of the receptors is a human donor with non-small cell lung cancer whose response to radiotherapy plus ipilimumab could not be evaluated. Some clones in this sample may be carry-over from other donors' samples. The CDR3 runs from the conserved cysteine through the conserved F or W. The D gene is left open where the match is weak. Not all rows give a size; the values are once, few, many and, for expanded clones, a class.

>TRBD2|few|TRBV4-2|TRBJ2-2
CASSHRLLRGIANTGELFF
TGTGCCAGCAGCCACCGACTCCTGCGGGGGATCGCTAACACCGGGGAGCTGTTTTTT
>TRBD2|-|TRBV5-4|TRBJ2-4
CASSLEASGRNIQYF
TGTGCCAGCAGCTTGGAGGCTAGCGGGCGAAACATTCAGTACTTC
>-|-|TRBV7-6|TRBJ2-2
CASSSLQVPHTGELFF
TGTGCCAGCAGCTCCCTGCAGGTCCCCCACACCGGGGAGCTGTTTTTT
>TRBD1|-|TRBV9|TRBJ2-2
CASRPGPGGPGELFF
TGTGCCAGCAGACCGGGTCCAGGGGGACCCGGGGAGCTGTTTTTT
>-|-|TRBV5-6|TRBJ2-3
CASSFRTRGYTDTQYF
TGTGCCAGCAGCTTTAGGACCCGAGGGTACACAGATACGCAGTATTTT
>-|-|TRBV4-1|TRBJ2-7
CASSQLDSHSYEQYF
TGCGCCAGCAGCCAGTTGGACAGCCACTCCTACGAGCAGTACTTC
>-|-|TRBV5-1|TRBJ2-7
CASSRLTGDYEQYF
TGCGCCAGCAGCCGCCTTACGGGGGACTACGAGCAGTACTTC
>-|-|TRBV5-1|TRBJ2-7
CASSSRGGPTYEQYF
TGCGCCAGCAGCTCCCGCGGGGGCCCAACCTACGAGCAGTACTTC
>-|-|TRBV29-1|TRBJ1-1
CSVAPGGAGTEAFF
TGCAGCGTTGCCCCCGGCGGGGCGGGCACTGAAGCTTTCTTT
>-|-|TRBV14|TRBJ1-6
CASSQDVGRVWSPLHF
TGTGCCAGCAGCCAAGACGTGGGCAGGGTTTGGTCACCCCTCCACTTT
>TRBD1|-|TRBV19|TRBJ2-1
CASSIIRQGMGEQFF
TGTGCCAGTAGTATAATCCGACAGGGTATGGGTGAGCAGTTCTTC
>-|-|TRBV19|TRBJ1-2
CASSAWTVLGTDGYTF
TGTGCCAGTAGTGCTTGGACGGTACTAGGGACTGATGGCTACACCTTC
>TRBD2|-|TRBV10-3|TRBJ2-3
CAIREGGRTDTQYF
TGTGCCATCCGGGAGGGGGGGCGCACAGATACGCAGTATTTT
>-|-|TRBV29-1|TRBJ2-7
CSVESWRDGSYEQYF
TGCAGCGTTGAATCCTGGAGGGACGGAAGCTACGAGCAGTACTTC
>-|-|TRBV27|TRBJ1-2
CASRTGGVLYGYTF
TGTGCCAGCAGGACGGGAGGGGTCCTCTATGGCTACACCTTC
>-|-|TRBV5-6|TRBJ1-4
CASSLGVLNEKLFF
TGTGCCAGCAGCCTAGGAGTTCTAAATGAAAAACTGTTTTTT
>-|few|TRBV4-2|TRBJ1-2
CASSQDRAGYSYTF
TGTGCCAGCAGCCAAGATAGGGCAGGGTATAGCTACACCTTC
>TRBD1|-|TRBV5-1|TRBJ2-7
CASRLQGATGDEQYF
TGCGCCAGCAGGCTACAGGGGGCTACAGGCGACGAGCAGTACTTC
>TRBD2|-|TRBV2|TRBJ2-3
CASSALAGGSTDTQYF
TGTGCCAGCAGTGCCCTAGCGGGGGGGTCCACAGATACGCAGTATTTT
>TRBD2|-|TRBV15|TRBJ2-7
CATSREYGGGSYEQYF
TGTGCCACCAGCAGAGAGTACGGCGGGGGTTCCTACGAGCAGTACTTC
>TRBD1|-|TRBV7-2|TRBJ2-2
CASNYRGLGGELFF
TGTGCCAGCAACTACAGGGGGCTGGGCGGGGAGCTGTTTTTT
>TRBD2|-|TRBV5-1|TRBJ2-3
CASSPGTSGGASDTQYF
TGCGCCAGCAGCCCCGGGACTAGCGGGGGGGCCTCAGATACGCAGTATTTT
>TRBD2|-|TRBV4-3|TRBJ2-3
CASSSKWASGGAPDTQYF
TGCGCCAGCAGCTCAAAGTGGGCTAGCGGGGGGGCCCCAGATACGCAGTATTTT
>-|-|TRBV6-5|TRBJ1-1
CASSYSGRDNLRAFF
TGTGCCAGCAGTTATTCGGGCAGGGATAATCTTAGGGCTTTCTTT
>-|-|TRBV6-5|TRBJ1-5
CASSESGQPQHF
TGTGCCAGCAGTGAATCGGGGCAGCCCCAGCATTTT
>-|-|TRBV5-6|TRBJ2-7
CASSLAHAQALVEQYF
TGTGCCAGCAGCTTGGCCCACGCGCAGGCCTTAGTCGAGCAGTACTTC
>-|-|TRBV10-3|TRBJ1-1
CAISESNKGVNTEAFF
TGTGCCATCAGTGAGTCGAATAAGGGAGTGAACACTGAAGCTTTCTTT
>TRBD2|few|TRBV5-8|TRBJ2-4
CASSLTGGGGIQYF
TGTGCCAGCAGCTTGACGGGGGGAGGTGGCATTCAGTACTTC
>TRBD1|-|TRBV5-5|TRBJ2-5
CASSSGPGGETQYF
TGTGCCAGCAGCTCCGGGCCAGGGGGAGAGACCCAGTACTTC
>-|-|TRBV5-1|TRBJ2-5
CASSGHKETQYF
TGCGCCAGCAGCGGCCACAAAGAGACCCAGTACTTC
>TRBD2|-|TRBV6-1|TRBJ2-5
CASKRTAGGQETQYF
TGTGCCAGCAAGAGGACAGCGGGGGGGCAAGAGACCCAGTACTTC
>-|-|TRBV30|TRBJ1-2
CAWRWPRGYGYTF
TGTGCCTGGAGGTGGCCGCGAGGCTATGGCTACACCTTC
>TRBD1|-|TRBV6-4|TRBJ1-2
CASSDSATGSHGYTF
TGTGCCAGCAGTGACTCAGCGACAGGGAGCCATGGCTACACCTTC
>-|-|TRBV4-1|TRBJ1-6
CASSQEEAGEVSPLHF
TGCGCCAGCAGCCAAGAAGAGGCAGGGGAAGTTTCACCCCTCCACTTT
>-|few|TRBV21-1|TRBJ1-1
CASSEGTHRGNTEAFF
TGTGCCAGCAGCGAAGGAACTCACAGGGGGAACACTGAAGCTTTCTTT
>-|-|TRBV5-6|TRBJ2-4
CASSRRGSLAKNIQYF
TGTGCCAGCAGTCGTCGGGGGTCCCTAGCCAAAAACATTCAGTACTTC
>-|few|TRBV4-2|TRBJ2-2
CASSQDRGTTNTGELFF
TGTGCCAGCAGCCAAGATAGAGGGACAACGAACACCGGGGAGCTGTTTTTT
>TRBD1|-|TRBV30|TRBJ2-3
CAWSKDRGRDTQYF
TGTGCCTGGAGTAAGGACAGGGGGCGTGATACGCAGTATTTT
>TRBD2|-|TRBV9|TRBJ2-1
CASSPRTSGGKFF
TGTGCCAGCAGCCCGCGGACTAGCGGGGGGAAGTTCTTC
>-|-|TRBV15|TRBJ1-1
CATSRGQVGWGNTEAFF
TGTGCCACCAGCAGAGGACAGGTGGGGTGGGGGAACACTGAAGCTTTCTTT
>-|-|TRBV28|TRBJ1-5
CASSSSGNQPQHF
TGTGCCAGCAGTTCAAGCGGGAATCAGCCCCAGCATTTT
>-|few|TRBV29-1|TRBJ1-5
CSVAGSGEQPQHF
TGCAGCGTTGCAGGATCAGGGGAACAGCCCCAGCATTTT
>TRBD1|-|TRBV7-8|TRBJ1-6
CASSQDRANSPLHF
TGTGCCAGCAGCCAGGACAGGGCTAATTCACCCCTCCACTTT
>TRBD1|once|TRBV6-5|TRBJ2-5
CASSFGPGQETQYF
TGTGCCAGCAGTTTCGGCCCGGGACAGGAGACCCAGTACTTC
>-|-|TRBV6-5|TRBJ1-2
CASSYSNSGDGYTF
TGTGCCAGCAGTTACTCGAACTCAGGGGATGGCTACACCTTC